This entry lists 8 T cell receptor beta chains sequenced from one sample in a study of cytomegalovirus exposure and HLA in healthy donors. Sequencing was performed with immunoSEQ multiplex PCR; in TCRdb, only in-frame clones are kept and a portion is missing. The data show fewer than 200,000 clones, 85% seen once. Material: PBMCs. The receptors derive from a man between 18 and 29 years old in good health and CMV-seropositive.

This chain links TRBV10-1 with TRBJ2-1; 7 bases agree with TRBD2. V lost 6 bases, J lost 8 bases, and 7 bases stayed unmatched. Germline CDR1 WNHNN, CDR2 SYGVQD (reference sequence). The CDR3 runs to 13 residues. DNA of the CDR3: TGCGCCAGCAGCGGGACTACCCCTCATGAGCAGTTCTTC. Its translation is CASSGTTPHEQFF.

The V and J genes are TRBV2 and TRBJ1-2, with 10 bases aligning to TRBD1. CDR1 and CDR2 (germline): SNHLY, FYNNEI. There are 13 residues in the CDR3. Trimming at V came to 7 bases and at J to 6 bases, leaving 5 bases not matched to a gene. The chain's CDR3 is CASMGTGVDGYTF. As DNA, the CDR3 is TGTGCCAGCATGGGGACAGGGGTCGATGGCTACACCTTC.

This chain uses TRBV18 with TRBJ2-7; unclear D gene. Germline CDR1 and CDR2: KGHSH and LQKENI. The ends were cut back, 2 bases at V and 2 bases at J, with 4 bases in the middle. The CDR3 runs to 12 residues. CDR3 nucleotide sequence: TGTGCCAGCTCACCAAGCCCCTACGAGCAGTACTTC. Its protein product is CASSPSPYEQYF.

The V and J genes are TRBV9 and TRBJ2-7; weak D call: TRBD2 (5 bases). The CDR3 covers 13 residues. Between the trimmed V and J ends, which lost 3 bases and 1 base, there was a span of 8 bases. CDR1 SGDLS and CDR2 YYNGEE come from the germline V gene. DNA of the CDR3: TGTGCCAGCAGCGCCCGGGGTTCCTACGAGCAGTACTTC. It codes for CASSARGSYEQYF.

The chain carries TRBV27 and TRBJ2-1, with 8 nucleotides matching TRBD1. Germline CDR1 and CDR2: MNHEY and SMNVEV (reference sequence). V gave up 3 bases and J gave up 5 bases; unmatched junction bases: 6. The CDR3 has 15 residues. The CDR3 bases are TGTGCCAGCAGTTTTTGGCCGACAGGGGACAATGAGCAGTTCTTC. It encodes CASSFWPTGDNEQFF.

This clone was seen a single time. This rearrangement joins TRBV11-2 to TRBJ1-2, with TRBD1 matching 7 bases. In germline, CDR1 is SGHAT, CDR2 FQNNGV. V lost 5 bases to trimming and J lost 13 bases; unmatched junction nucleotides: 13. CDR3 size: 13 residues. The CDR3 spells CASSTLFGRGVTF. CDR3 nucleotides: TGTGCCAGCAGCACTCTTTTCGGCAGGGGGGTCACCTTC.

The V call is TRBV5-1, the J call TRBJ2-5; 7 bases line up with TRBD2. This CDR3 is 15 amino acids long. Germline V gene lookup returns CDR1 SGHRS and CDR2 YFSETQ. V shed 2 bases and J 0 bases; nucleotides not matched to a gene: 4. As DNA, the CDR3 is TGCGCCAGCAGCTTCCAGCTAGCGGACCAAGAGACCCAGTACTTC. Its translation is CASSFQLADQETQYF.

V is TRBV7-9 and J is TRBJ2-7; maybe TRBD1 (5 bases). The CDR3 is 15 residues long. V was cut by 2 bases and J by 0 bases, with 11 bases left in between. Per the germline V gene, CDR1 is SEHNR and CDR2 is FQNEAQ (reference sequence). The CDR3 sequence is CASSLTPQGSYEQYF. CDR3 sequence (DNA): TGTGCCAGCAGCTTAACCCCCCAGGGCTCCTACGAGCAGTACTTC.